This entry lists 8 T cell receptor beta chains sequenced from one sample in a study of T cells after yellow fever vaccination. TCRdb reprocessed the 5' RACE reads with MiXCR, giving one entry per CDR3 protein. Of 180,000 or so distinct CDR3 sequences in the sample, approximately 11% were seen once. The material was CD8+ T cells sorted from PBMCs, obtained 15 days after the yellow fever booster vaccination. These TCRs come from a man between 18 and 29 years old who received the YFV17D yellow fever vaccine.

This clonotype is termed medium-sized (0.01 to 0.1%). The chain is built from TRBV19 and TRBJ1-1; D uncertain. Germline CDR1 LNHDA, CDR2 SQIVND (reference sequence). This CDR3 is 13 amino acids long. With 5 bases removed from V and 4 bases from J, the gap between germline ends came to 11 bases. The CDR3 region is CASSYAGGTEAFF. As DNA, the CDR3 is TGTGCCAGTAGTTACGCAGGAGGCACTGAAGCTTTCTTT.

A few counts support this clonotype. V is TRBV7-9 and J is TRBJ2-1; weak D call: TRBD2 (5 bases). CDR1 is SEHNR and CDR2 is FQNEAQ in the germline V gene (reference sequence). This CDR3 is built from 12 residues. With 7 bases removed from V and 7 bases from J, the gap between germline ends came to 11 bases. The CDR3 DNA follows: TGTGCCAGCACTCACCGGGGAAATGAGCAGTTCTTC. It is translated as CASTHRGNEQFF.

The gene calls are TRBV5-4 and TRBJ1-1; perhaps TRBD1 as D (6 bases). V lost 4 bases and J 4 bases, leaving 14 bases between the germline ends. Germline V gene lookup returns CDR1 SGHNT and CDR2 YYREEE (reference sequence). The CDR3 runs 14 residues. CDR3 residues: CASSPYRVSTEAFF. The CDR3, as DNA: TGTGCCAGCAGCCCTTACAGGGTGTCCACTGAAGCTTTCTTT. Full variable domain (rest looked up from reference TRBV5-4 and TRBJ1-1): ETGVTQSPTHLIKTRGQQVTLRCSSQSGHNTVSWYQQALGQGPQFIFQYYREEENGRGNFPPRFSGLQFPNYSSELNVNALELDDSALYLCASSPYRVSTEAFFGQGTRLTVV.

The chain carries TRBV27 and TRBJ1-5; a possible D gene is TRBD1 (6 bases). V was cut by 2 bases and J by 2 bases, with 7 bases left in between. The CDR3 runs to 14 residues. Per the germline V gene, CDR1 is MNHEY and CDR2 is SMNVEV (reference sequence). CDR3 protein: CASSLNRGNQPQHF. In nucleotides, the CDR3 is TGTGCCAGCAGTTTAAACAGGGGCAATCAGCCCCAGCATTTT.

The chain uses TRBV29-1 and TRBJ1-2; D might be TRBD1 (5 bases). Germline CDR1 and CDR2: SQVTM and ANQGSEA. CDR3 length equals 13 residues. Trimming left V 4 bases short and J 5 bases short, with 14 bases between. The CDR3: CSVVQETAYGYTF. The CDR3 coding sequence is TGCAGCGTTGTCCAGGAGACAGCATATGGCTACACCTTC.

This clonotype has at least ten counts. The V call is TRBV29-1, the J call TRBJ2-1; TRBD1 or TRBD2 may be the D gene (5 bases each). The CDR3 spans 10 residues. Trimming removed 5 bases from V and 8 bases from J, with 7 bases in between. Germline values: CDR1 SQVTM, CDR2 ANQGSEA. CDR3 sequence reads: CSVRGHEQFF. CDR3 DNA: TGCAGCGTTCGGGGCCATGAGCAGTTCTTC.

The chain has TRBV4-1 and TRBJ2-1; maybe TRBD2 (6 bases). Germline V gives CDR1 MGHRA, CDR2 YSYEKL. The CDR3 has 17 amino acids. Trimming shortened V by 4 bases and J by 1 base, and 17 bases separated the two germline ends. The DNA for the CDR3 is TGCGCCAGCAGCCGTAACCGGGACTCCCAATCCTACAATGAGCAGTTCTTC. It encodes CASSRNRDSQSYNEQFF.

The table lists this clonotype with many counts. The chain combines TRBV13 with TRBJ2-1; 11 nucleotides line up with TRBD2. The CDR3 contains 17 residues. Germline CDR1 and CDR2: PRHDT and FYEKMQ (reference sequence). The V gene end was trimmed by 1 base and the J gene end by 6 bases; junction bases not matched to a gene: 8. Here the CDR3 DNA reads TGTGCCAGCAGCTTAGAACTACTAGCGGGGGAAGGCAATGAGCAGTTCTTC. Its translation is CASSLELLAGEGNEQFF. Full variable domain (rest looked up from reference TRBV13 and TRBJ2-1): AAGVIQSPRHLIKEKRETATLKCYPIPRHDTVYWYQQGPGQDPQFLISFYEKMQSDKGSIPDRFSAQQFSDYHSELNMSSLELGDSALYFCASSLELLAGEGNEQFFGPGTRLTVL.